This T cell receptor (beta chain) was identified in a study of T cells after yellow fever vaccination. Broader study findings: Of the clonotypes, a small share occurred in both CD4 and CD8 compartments.

This clonotype was detected ten times or more. Its antigen is as yet unknown. A process of 5'RACE template switching, which added a universal primer site and UMIs, was used to make TCR cDNA. MiXCR, applied by TCRdb to the 5' RACE reads, yields one record per CDR3 protein. The repertoire holds about 300,000 distinct CDR3 sequences, around 6.8% seen once, with over 15% in the top ten. This TCR derives from a man in his late teens or twenties who received the YFV17D yellow fever vaccine. The source material was PBMCs, sampled about 41 days after the first yellow fever vaccination.

The DNA of the CDR3 is TGTGCCAGCAGTGCCCTGACAGGGGGCGGCTATCTAGATACGCAGTATTTT. Its protein product is CASSALTGGGYLDTQYF. The chain joins TRBV28 to TRBJ2-3; TRBD1 aligns across 10 bases. The CDR3 extends over 17 amino acids. The V and J ends lost 5 bases and 5 bases, in that order; junction bases with no gene match: 13. Germline V lookup: CDR1 MDHEN, CDR2 SYDVKM.